These 22 T cell receptor beta chains were all obtained from the same sample, sequenced in a study of cytomegalovirus exposure and HLA in healthy donors. PCR used 60 Vbeta primers and 13 Jbeta primers. TCRdb's table, derived via immunoSEQ multiplex PCR, lists solely in-frame clones and lacks some. The data show 90,000 to 100,000 clones, with over 65% seen just once and under 2% held by the top ten. The sample consisted of PBMCs. The receptors stem from a male donor in good health and CMV-seronegative.

The table lists this clone with a few counts. CDR3 bases: TGTGCCAGCAGCGCCGGGACTCGAGAGGCCTACGAGCAGTACTTC. It translates to CASSAGTREAYEQYF. The chain joins TRBV9 to TRBJ2-7; weak D call: TRBD2 (6 bases). The CDR3 has 15 residues. Germline V gene data show CDR1 as SGDLS and CDR2 as YYNGEE. V lost 3 bases and J lost 2, with 15 bases in between.

The J gene is TRBJ1-5, the V gene TRBV6-5; possibly TRBD1 for D (6 bases). Germline-derived CDR1 and CDR2 are MNHEY and SVGAGI. CDR3 length: 15 amino acids. Trimming shortened V by 9 bases and J by 3 bases, and 18 bases separated the two germline ends. The CDR3 DNA reads TGTGCCAGAGTGGGTGGCAGGGGCTTCAATCAGCCCCAGCATTTT. Translating gives CARVGGRGFNQPQHF.

V is TRBV23-1 and J is TRBJ1-5; D is possibly TRBD1 (6 bases). TRBV23-1 is assigned to the ORF class and has an uncertain function. This CDR3 has 19 amino acids. Trimming took off 7 bases at V and 0 bases at J, with 25 bases between the two ends. The CDR3 DNA follows: TGCGCCAGCACCCGGGGGGGCCCAACAAGAGACTATAGCAATCAGCCCCAGCATTTT. Amino acid sequence: CASTRGGPTRDYSNQPQHF.

The rearrangement joins TRBV7-2 to TRBJ2-1, with 11 nucleotides matching TRBD2. With 5 bases clipped from V and 0 bases from J, the junction kept 6 bases outside the gene matches. Germline V gene lookup returns CDR1 SGHTA and CDR2 FQGNSA. The CDR3 has 17 amino acids. CDR3 protein: CASSPLAGGSSYNEQFF. The CDR3 DNA reads TGTGCCAGCAGCCCCCTAGCGGGGGGAAGCTCCTACAATGAGCAGTTCTTC.

The chain couples TRBV19 to TRBJ2-7; D not certain. The length of the CDR3 is 13 residues. Germline values: CDR1 LNHDA, CDR2 SQIVND (reference sequence). V lost 5 bases, J lost 3 bases, and 11 bases lay in between. The CDR3 bases are TGTGCCAGTAGTGAGGCCCGAGGCTACGAGCAGTACTTC. Translation: CASSEARGYEQYF.

This clone was detected only a few times. The chain employs TRBV27 and TRBJ1-5; 8 bases align to TRBD1. The CDR3 covers 15 residues. Germline V gene data show CDR1 as MNHEY and CDR2 as SMNVEV (reference sequence). Trimming removed 7 bases from V and 3 bases from J; junction bases left unmatched: 8. CDR3 nucleotides: TGTGCCAGCAAACTAGACAGGGGATACAATCAGCCCCAGCATTTT. This gives the protein CASKLDRGYNQPQHF.

J is TRBJ1-5 and V is TRBV7-9; perhaps TRBD1 as D (5 bases). Germline CDR1 and CDR2: SEHNR and FQNEAQ (reference sequence). The CDR3 totals 18 residues. Trimming cost V 2 bases and J 0 bases, with 17 bases left between them. The CDR3 DNA follows: TGTGCCAGCAGCTTATTGGGCAGGGATGGTGGTAGCAATCAGCCCCAGCATTTT. Its protein product is CASSLLGRDGGSNQPQHF.

The V call is TRBV6-5, the J call TRBJ1-5, with D possibly matching TRBD1 (6 bases). The germline gives CDR1 MNHEY, CDR2 SVGAGI. Trimming took off 6 bases at V and 16 bases at J, with 19 bases between the two ends. The CDR3 has 12 amino acids. In DNA form, the CDR3 reads TGTGCCAGCAGCCAACCCTCGGGACATCCACATTTT. Translated: CASSQPSGHPHF.

This chain connects TRBV19 to TRBJ2-7, with 8 bases identical to TRBD2. The CDR3 has 15 residues. The germline V gene encodes CDR1 LNHDA and CDR2 SQIVND (reference sequence). V shed 5 bases, J shed 0 bases, and the junction held 6 bases outside the gene matches. The CDR3 bases are TGTGCCAGTAGTGCCCTAGCGGGCGGCTCCTACGAGCAGTACTTC. This sequence encodes CASSALAGGSYEQYF. Full variable domain (remainder filled in from reference TRBV19 and TRBJ2-7): DGGITQSPKYLFRKEGQNVTLSCEQNLNHDAMYWYRQDPGQGLRLIYYSQIVNDFQKGDIAEGYSVSREKKESFPLTVTSAQKNPTAFYLCASSALAGGSYEQYFGPGTRLTVT.

This clone is a singleton in its sample. J is TRBJ2-1 and V is TRBV7-2; TRBD2 aligns across 8 bases. There are 14 residues in the CDR3. The V segment lost 2 bases and the J segment 10 bases; nucleotides outside the gene matches: 7. The V gene's germline CDR1 is SGHTA and CDR2 FQGNSA. The CDR3, as DNA: TGTGCCAGCAGCTTATCGGGAGGGCCGAAGGAGCAGTTCTTC. Translating it yields CASSLSGGPKEQFF.

The V call is TRBV10-3, the J call TRBJ2-4; 8 bases line up with TRBD2. The CDR3 runs to 17 residues. V was clipped by 0 bases and J by 3 bases; unmatched bases: 7. Per germline, CDR1 ENHRY and CDR2 SYGVKD. The CDR3 here is CAISESIGAGGKNIQYF. CDR3 nucleotides: TGTGCCATCAGTGAGTCGATCGGGGCGGGAGGCAAAAACATTCAGTACTTC.

This clone was observed a few times. V usage is TRBV4-2 and J usage is TRBJ2-7; TRBD1 matches 8 bases. The junction had 2 bases not matched to a gene; V was cut back by 4 bases and J by 3 bases. Germline V lookup: CDR1 LGHNA, CDR2 YNFKEQ. CDR3 size: 13 residues. CDR3 region: CASSRDRNYEQYF. In nucleotides, the CDR3 is TGTGCCAGCAGCCGGGACAGGAACTACGAGCAGTACTTC.

This chain uses TRBV6-6 with TRBJ2-1; 7 positions match TRBD2. CDR1 MNHNY and CDR2 SVGAGI come from the germline V gene (reference sequence). The CDR3 spans 15 residues. The J segment lost 1 base and the V segment lost 5 bases, leaving 5 bases of the junction unmatched. As DNA, the CDR3 is TGTGCCAGCAGTCCGATAGCGGGTTCCTACAATGAGCAGTTCTTC. Protein sequence: CASSPIAGSYNEQFF.

V usage is TRBV4-1 and J usage is TRBJ2-5; 8 bases are a match to TRBD2. Trimming cost V 1 base and J 4 bases; bases outside gene matches: 8. CDR3 length equals 16 residues. Germline CDR1 reads MGHRA; CDR2 reads YSYEKL. The CDR3 sequence is CASSQGTSLRGETQYF. The CDR3 DNA is TGCGCCAGCAGCCAAGGGACTAGCTTAAGGGGAGAGACCCAGTACTTC.

V usage is TRBV27 and J usage is TRBJ2-7; 11 bases are shared with TRBD2. Germline V gene data show CDR1 as MNHEY and CDR2 as SMNVEV (reference sequence). The trim removed 6 bases at V and 3 bases at J, leaving 16 bases unmatched. The CDR3 totals 18 residues. CDR3 in DNA: TGTGCCAGCAGCTTAATAGCCCCCGGGACTAGCGGTTTCTACGAGCAGTACTTC. It codes for CASSLIAPGTSGFYEQYF.

This clone has more than one count but fewer than ten. The CDR3 nucleotides are TGTGCCAGCAGGGGGACTAGCGGGACTAGCTCCTACAATGAGCAGTTCTTC. Its translation is CASRGTSGTSSYNEQFF. This chain uses TRBV28 with TRBJ2-1, with 13 bases lining up with TRBD2. This CDR3 is 17 amino acids long. Trimming cost V 6 bases and J 0 bases; bases outside gene matches: 5. Looked up from germline, CDR1 is MDHEN and CDR2 is SYDVKM.

The chain recombines TRBV30 with TRBJ1-6; D is undetermined. The CDR3 runs 11 residues. Germline values: CDR1 GTSNPN, CDR2 SVGIG (reference sequence). Trimming cost V 5 bases and J 15 bases, with 14 bases left between them. CDR3 sequence: CAWAVSLILHF. The CDR3 region has the DNA TGTGCCTGGGCTGTTAGTTTAATCCTCCACTTT.

The chain combines TRBV15 with TRBJ1-5; a weak D match, TRBD1 (6 bases). Germline V CDR1 and CDR2: LNHNV, YYDKDF (reference sequence). Trimming left V 5 bases short and J 4 bases short, with 12 bases between. This CDR3 has 14 residues. The CDR3 region has the DNA TGTGCCACCAGCTCCTATGGACAGAATCAGCCCCAGCATTTT. Protein: CATSSYGQNQPQHF.

The chain uses TRBV7-2 and TRBJ1-5; TRBD1 is a possible D gene (5 bases). Deletions cut 7 bases from V and 1 base from J, with 8 bases between. Germline CDR1 and CDR2: SGHTA and FQGNSA. The CDR3 consists of 13 residues. CDR3 sequence: CASNDRSNQPQHF. CDR3 bases: TGTGCCAGCAACGACAGAAGCAATCAGCCCCAGCATTTT.

J is TRBJ1-2 and V is TRBV4-3; D is unclear. CDR3 size: 13 residues. The V end lost 0 bases, the J end lost 2 bases, and 4 bases lay between the germline ends. Per the germline V gene, CDR1 is LGHNA and CDR2 is YSLEER. CDR3 region: CASSQEENYGYTF. In nucleotides, the CDR3 is TGCGCCAGCAGCCAAGAGGAGAACTATGGCTACACCTTC.

The J gene is TRBJ1-1, the V gene TRBV6-5; D not resolved. Germline lookup yields CDR1 MNHEY and CDR2 SVGAGI. The V gene lost 0 bases and the J gene lost 7 bases, with 9 bases spanning the gap. There are 13 residues in the CDR3. The CDR3 region has the DNA TGTGCCAGCAGTTACTCGAGGCAGCGTGAAGCTTTCTTT. It is translated as CASSYSRQREAFF.

The chain links TRBV7-8 to TRBJ2-5; maybe TRBD1 (7 bases). CDR1 is SGHVS, CDR2 FQNEAQ, per germline. The CDR3 is 14 residues long. Deletions cut 7 bases from V and 1 base from J, with 13 bases between. The CDR3 DNA follows: TGTGCCAGCAACAGGGGAGGCATCCAAGAGACCCAGTACTTC. This translates into CASNRGGIQETQYF.